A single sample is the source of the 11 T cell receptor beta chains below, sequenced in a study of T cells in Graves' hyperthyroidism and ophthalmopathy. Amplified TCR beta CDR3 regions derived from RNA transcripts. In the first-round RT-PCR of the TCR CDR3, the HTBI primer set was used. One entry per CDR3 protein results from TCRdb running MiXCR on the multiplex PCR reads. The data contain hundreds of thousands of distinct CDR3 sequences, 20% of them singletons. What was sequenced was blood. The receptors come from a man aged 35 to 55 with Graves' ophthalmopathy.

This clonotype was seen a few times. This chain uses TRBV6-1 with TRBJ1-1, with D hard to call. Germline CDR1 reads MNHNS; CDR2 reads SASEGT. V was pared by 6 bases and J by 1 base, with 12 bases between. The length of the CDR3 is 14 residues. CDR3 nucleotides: TGTGCCAGCAGACCCCCGGGAGGGAACACTGAAGCTTTCTTT. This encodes CASRPPGGNTEAFF.

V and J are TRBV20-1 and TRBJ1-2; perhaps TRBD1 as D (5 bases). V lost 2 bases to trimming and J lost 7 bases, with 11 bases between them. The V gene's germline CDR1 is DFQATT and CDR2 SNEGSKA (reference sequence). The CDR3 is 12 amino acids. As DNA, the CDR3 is TGCAGTGCTAGATACTCCGGGGGTGGCTACACCTTC. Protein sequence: CSARYSGGGYTF.

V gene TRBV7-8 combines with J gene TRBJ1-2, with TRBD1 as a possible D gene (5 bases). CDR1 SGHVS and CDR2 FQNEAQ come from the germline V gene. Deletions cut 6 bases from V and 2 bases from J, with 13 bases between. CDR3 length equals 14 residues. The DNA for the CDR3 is TGTGCCAGCAGAATTACGACAGAAAACTATGGCTACACCTTC. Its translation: CASRITTENYGYTF.

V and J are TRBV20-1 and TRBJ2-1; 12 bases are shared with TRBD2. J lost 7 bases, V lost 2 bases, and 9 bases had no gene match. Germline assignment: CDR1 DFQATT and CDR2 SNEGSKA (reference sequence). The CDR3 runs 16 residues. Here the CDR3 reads CSARNLRLAGANEQFF. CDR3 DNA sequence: TGCAGTGCTAGAAACCTAAGACTAGCGGGGGCGAATGAGCAGTTCTTC.

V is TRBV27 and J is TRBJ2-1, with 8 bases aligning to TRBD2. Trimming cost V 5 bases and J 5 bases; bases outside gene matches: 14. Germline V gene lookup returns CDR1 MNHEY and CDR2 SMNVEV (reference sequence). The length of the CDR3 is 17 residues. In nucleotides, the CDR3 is TGTGCCAGCAGTCCTAATCCAAGCGGGGGCCCCAACAATGAGCAGTTCTTC. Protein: CASSPNPSGGPNNEQFF.

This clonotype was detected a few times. This CDR3 reads CASSIGWDSQETQYF. DNA of the CDR3: TGTGCCAGTAGTATAGGATGGGACAGCCAAGAGACCCAGTACTTC. V gene TRBV19 combines with J gene TRBJ2-5; 7 bases align to TRBD1. The CDR3 spans 15 residues. The germline V gene has CDR1 LNHDA and CDR2 SQIVND (reference sequence). The V gene end was trimmed by 1 base and the J gene end by 1 base; junction bases not matched to a gene: 3.

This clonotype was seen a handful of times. In nucleotides, the CDR3 is TGTGCCAGCAGTTTCAGCTTTGGGGAGCTGTTTTTT. Translated: CASSFSFGELFF. V usage is TRBV27 and J usage is TRBJ2-2; no clear D. Germline V lookup: CDR1 MNHEY, CDR2 SMNVEV (reference sequence). The CDR3 has 12 residues. V lost 3 bases to trimming and J lost 8 bases, with 7 bases between them.

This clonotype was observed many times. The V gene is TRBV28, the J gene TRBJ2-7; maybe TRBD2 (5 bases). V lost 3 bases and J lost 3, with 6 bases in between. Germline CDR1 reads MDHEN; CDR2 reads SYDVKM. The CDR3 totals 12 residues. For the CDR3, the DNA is TGTGCCAGCAGTTTCGGGGTCTACGAGCAGTACTTC. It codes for CASSFGVYEQYF.

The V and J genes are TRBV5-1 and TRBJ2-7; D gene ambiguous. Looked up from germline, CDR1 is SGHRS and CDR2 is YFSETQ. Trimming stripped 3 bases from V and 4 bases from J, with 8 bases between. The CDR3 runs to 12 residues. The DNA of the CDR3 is TGCGCCAGCAGCTCTGACAAATACGAGCAGTACTTC. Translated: CASSSDKYEQYF.

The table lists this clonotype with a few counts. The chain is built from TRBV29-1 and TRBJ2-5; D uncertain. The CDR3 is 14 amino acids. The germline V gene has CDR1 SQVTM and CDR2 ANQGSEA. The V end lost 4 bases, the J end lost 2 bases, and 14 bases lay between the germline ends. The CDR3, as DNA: TGCAGCGTTGGGGTGGGGTCCTCTCAAGAGACCCAGTACTTC. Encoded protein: CSVGVGSSQETQYF.

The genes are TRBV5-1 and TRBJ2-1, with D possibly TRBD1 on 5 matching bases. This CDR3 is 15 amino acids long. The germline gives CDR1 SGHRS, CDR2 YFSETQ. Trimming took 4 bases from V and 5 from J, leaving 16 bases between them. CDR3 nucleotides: TGCGCCAGCAGCACGCAAGGGGCGGCCCACAATGAGCAGTTCTTC. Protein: CASSTQGAAHNEQFF.